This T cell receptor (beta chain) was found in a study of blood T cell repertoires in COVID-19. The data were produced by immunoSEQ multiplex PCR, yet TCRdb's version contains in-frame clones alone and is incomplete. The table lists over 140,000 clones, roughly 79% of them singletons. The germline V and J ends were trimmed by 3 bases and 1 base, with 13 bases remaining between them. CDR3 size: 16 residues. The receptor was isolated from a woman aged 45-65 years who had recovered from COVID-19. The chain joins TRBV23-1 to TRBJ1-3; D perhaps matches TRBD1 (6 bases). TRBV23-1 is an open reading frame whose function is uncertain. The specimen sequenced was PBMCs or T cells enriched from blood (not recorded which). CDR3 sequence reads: CASSHRDTGSGNTIYF. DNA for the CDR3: TGCGCCAGCAGTCATCGGGACACGGGGTCTGGAAACACCATATATTTT.